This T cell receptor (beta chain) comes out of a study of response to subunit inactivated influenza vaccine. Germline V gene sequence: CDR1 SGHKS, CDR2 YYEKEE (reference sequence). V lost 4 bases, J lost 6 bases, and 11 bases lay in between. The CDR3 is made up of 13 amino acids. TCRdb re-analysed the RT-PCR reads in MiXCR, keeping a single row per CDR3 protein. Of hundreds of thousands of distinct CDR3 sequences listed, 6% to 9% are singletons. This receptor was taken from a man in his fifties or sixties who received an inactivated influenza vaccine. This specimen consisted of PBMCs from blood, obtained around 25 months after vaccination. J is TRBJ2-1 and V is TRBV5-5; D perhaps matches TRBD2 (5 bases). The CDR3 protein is CASSRGIVNEQFF. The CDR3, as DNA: TGTGCCAGCAGCCGAGGGATAGTCAATGAGCAGTTCTTC.